This TCR beta chain is from a study of PD-1 blockade in classical Hodgkin lymphoma. Study results and limitations: Lower baseline TCR diversity was reported for newly diagnosed patients than for healthy donors.

In every patient, relapse followed autologous stem cell transplantation, while exposure to brentuximab vedotin differed. This table comes from immunoSEQ multiplex PCR, and its TCRdb copy is limited to in-frame clones, with some not included. The table includes some 17,000 clones, about four fifths detected once. This clone occurred once. What it binds is unknown. Trimming left V 0 bases short and J 11 bases short, with 17 bases between. The germline V gene has CDR1 GTSNPN and CDR2 SVGIG (reference sequence). The CDR3 spans 15 residues. This receptor was identified in a human donor with classical Hodgkin lymphoma. This material consisted of peripheral blood mononuclear cells (PBMCs), taken at baseline. This chain uses TRBV30 with TRBJ1-6, with D possibly being TRBD1 (6 bases). CDR3 residues: CAWSVSPNPGAPLHF. The CDR3 DNA sequence: TGTGCCTGGAGTGTAAGCCCCAATCCAGGGGCACCCCTCCACTTT.